This is a list of T cell receptor beta chains from one sample in a study of T cell responses to AZD1222 COVID-19 vaccine. Libraries were prepared by immunoSEQ multiplex PCR; TCRdb keeps only in-frame clonotypes and omits some of them. The sample consists of about 39,000 clones, around 89% of them appearing once. The source was peripheral blood, collected 28 days after the second AZD1222 dose. These receptors came from an adult who received the AZD1222 COVID-19 vaccine. The CDR3 runs from the conserved cysteine through the conserved F or W. D genes are given only for firm matches. A clone size is listed for some rows: how often the clone was seen (once, few, many), or a class if it is expanded.

d_gene: -
v_gene: TRBV28
j_gene: TRBJ1-2
abundance: -
len: 11
CDR3nt: TGTGCCAGCGCGGAGGGCCTTGGCTACACCTTC
CDR3aa: CASAEGLGYTF

d_gene: -
v_gene: TRBV7-2
j_gene: TRBJ2-1
abundance: -
len: 17
CDR3nt: TGTGCCAGCAGCTTCACGGGGAGAGTAGTATCCTACAATGAGCAGTTCTTC
CDR3aa: CASSFTGRVVSYNEQFF

d_gene: TRBD1
v_gene: TRBV5-5
j_gene: TRBJ1-4
abundance: -
len: 14
CDR3nt: TGTGCCAGCAAGGGACTGCAGGGGGATGAAAAACTGTTTTTT
CDR3aa: CASKGLQGDEKLFF

d_gene: -
v_gene: TRBV5-1
j_gene: TRBJ1-2
abundance: -
len: 16
CDR3nt: TGCGCCAGCAGCTTAGACCCTGGCGGGGCCGGAGGAGGCTACACCTTC
CDR3aa: CASSLDPGGAGGGYTF

d_gene: TRBD1
v_gene: TRBV29-1
j_gene: TRBJ2-2
abundance: few
len: 14
CDR3nt: TGCAGCGCGGGACAGGGAACGGACACCGGGGAGCTGTTTTTT
CDR3aa: CSAGQGTDTGELFF

d_gene: -
v_gene: TRBV5-5
j_gene: TRBJ1-2
abundance: -
len: 15
CDR3nt: TGTGCCAGCAGCTTGGCCGGCAATACCGCCTATGGCTACACCTTC
CDR3aa: CASSLAGNTAYGYTF

d_gene: TRBD1
v_gene: TRBV7-8
j_gene: TRBJ1-6
abundance: -
len: 16
CDR3nt: TGTGCCAGCAGCTTAGGGCAGGGGGCGCGGAATTCACCCCTCCACTTT
CDR3aa: CASSLGQGARNSPLHF

d_gene: TRBD1
v_gene: TRBV10-3
j_gene: TRBJ1-2
abundance: -
len: 13
CDR3nt: TGTGCCATCAGTGAGTCGCAATGGGACAGGCCAACCTTC
CDR3aa: CAISESQWDRPTF

d_gene: -
v_gene: TRBV5-1
j_gene: TRBJ1-1
abundance: -
len: 14
CDR3nt: TGCGCCAGCAGCTTGGCCGCACTGAACACTGAAGCTTTCTTT
CDR3aa: CASSLAALNTEAFF

d_gene: TRBD2
v_gene: TRBV7-9
j_gene: TRBJ2-3
abundance: -
len: 18
CDR3nt: TGTGCCAGCAGCTCCGGGACTAGCGGGACCCCTGGCACAGATACGCAGTATTTT
CDR3aa: CASSSGTSGTPGTDTQYF

d_gene: TRBD2
v_gene: TRBV13
j_gene: TRBJ2-5
abundance: -
len: 15
CDR3nt: TGTGCCAGCAGTAGAACAGCGGGGGGGAAAGAGACCCAGTACTTC
CDR3aa: CASSRTAGGKETQYF

d_gene: -
v_gene: TRBV11-2
j_gene: TRBJ1-5
abundance: -
len: 14
CDR3nt: TGTGCCAGCAGCTTTGGCTGGGGGAATCAGCCCCAGCATTTT
CDR3aa: CASSFGWGNQPQHF

d_gene: TRBD1
v_gene: TRBV2
j_gene: TRBJ1-5
abundance: -
len: 16
CDR3nt: TGTGCCAGCAGGATCGACAGGGGGCAAGGCAATCAGCCCCAGCATTTT
CDR3aa: CASRIDRGQGNQPQHF

d_gene: -
v_gene: TRBV27
j_gene: TRBJ1-5
abundance: -
len: 15
CDR3nt: TGTGCCAGCAGTTTTTCCAGCCCCGGCAATCAGCCCCAGCATTTT
CDR3aa: CASSFSSPGNQPQHF

d_gene: -
v_gene: TRBV29-1
j_gene: TRBJ2-1
abundance: -
len: 14
CDR3nt: TGCAGCGTTGAAGAGGGAGTTGGGTCCAATGAGCAGTTCTTC
CDR3aa: CSVEEGVGSNEQFF

d_gene: -
v_gene: TRBV29-1
j_gene: TRBJ1-1
abundance: -
len: 12
CDR3nt: TGCAGCGTTGAAAGGAGGAACACTGAAGCTTTCTTT
CDR3aa: CSVERRNTEAFF

d_gene: -
v_gene: TRBV5-1
j_gene: TRBJ2-2
abundance: -
len: 16
CDR3nt: TGCGCCAGCAGCTTGAGATCCAGGGGGAACACCGGGGAGCTGTTTTTT
CDR3aa: CASSLRSRGNTGELFF